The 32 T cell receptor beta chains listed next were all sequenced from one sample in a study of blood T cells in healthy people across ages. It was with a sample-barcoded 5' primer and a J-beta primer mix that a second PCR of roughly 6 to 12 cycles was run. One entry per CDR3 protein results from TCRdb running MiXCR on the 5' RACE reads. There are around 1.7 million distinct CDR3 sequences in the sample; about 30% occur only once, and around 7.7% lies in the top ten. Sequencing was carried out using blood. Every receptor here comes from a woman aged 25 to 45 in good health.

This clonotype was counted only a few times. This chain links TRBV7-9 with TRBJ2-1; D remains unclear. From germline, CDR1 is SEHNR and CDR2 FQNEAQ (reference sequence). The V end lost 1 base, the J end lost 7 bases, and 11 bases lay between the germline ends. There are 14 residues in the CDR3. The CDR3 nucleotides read TGTGCCAGCAGCTTAGGGCCCCCCGTAAATGAGCAGTTCTTC. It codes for CASSLGPPVNEQFF.

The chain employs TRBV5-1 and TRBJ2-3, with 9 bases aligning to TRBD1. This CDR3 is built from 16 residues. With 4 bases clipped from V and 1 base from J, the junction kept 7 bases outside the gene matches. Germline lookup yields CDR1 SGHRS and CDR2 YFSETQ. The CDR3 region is CASSVNRGHRTDTQYF. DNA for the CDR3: TGCGCCAGCAGCGTCAACAGGGGGCATCGCACAGATACGCAGTATTTT.

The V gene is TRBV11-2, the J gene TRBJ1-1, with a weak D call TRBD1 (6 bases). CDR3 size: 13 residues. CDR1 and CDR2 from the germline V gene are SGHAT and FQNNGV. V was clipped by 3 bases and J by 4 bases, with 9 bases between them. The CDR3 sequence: CASSFPDSTEAFF. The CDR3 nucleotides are TGTGCCAGCAGCTTCCCGGACAGCACTGAAGCTTTCTTT. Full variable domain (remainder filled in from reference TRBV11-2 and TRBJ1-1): EAGVAQSPRYKIIEKRQSVAFWCNPISGHATLYWYQQILGQGPKLLIQFQNNGVVDDSQLPKDRFSAERLKGVDSTLKIQPAKLEDSAVYLCASSFPDSTEAFFGQGTRLTVV.

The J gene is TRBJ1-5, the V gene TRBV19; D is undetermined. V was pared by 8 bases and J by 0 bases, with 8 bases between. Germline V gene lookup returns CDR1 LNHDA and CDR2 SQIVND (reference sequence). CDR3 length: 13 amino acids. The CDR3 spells CASARYSNQPQHF. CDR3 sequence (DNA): TGTGCCAGTGCTAGATATAGCAATCAGCCCCAGCATTTT.

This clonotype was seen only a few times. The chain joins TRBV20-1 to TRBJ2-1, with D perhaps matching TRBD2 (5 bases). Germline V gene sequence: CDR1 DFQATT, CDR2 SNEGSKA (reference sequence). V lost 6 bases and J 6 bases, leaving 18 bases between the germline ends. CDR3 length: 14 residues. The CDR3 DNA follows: TGCAGTGCCGGGAAGGCCATAAGCCTCAATGAGCAGTTCTTC. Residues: CSAGKAISLNEQFF.

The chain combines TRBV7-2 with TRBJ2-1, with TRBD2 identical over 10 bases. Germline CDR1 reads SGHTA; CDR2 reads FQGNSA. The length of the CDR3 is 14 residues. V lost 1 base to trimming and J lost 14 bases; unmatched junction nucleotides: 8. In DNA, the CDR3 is TGTGCCAGCAGCTTAGATGCTAGCGGGAGTACGGAGTTCTTC. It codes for CASSLDASGSTEFF.

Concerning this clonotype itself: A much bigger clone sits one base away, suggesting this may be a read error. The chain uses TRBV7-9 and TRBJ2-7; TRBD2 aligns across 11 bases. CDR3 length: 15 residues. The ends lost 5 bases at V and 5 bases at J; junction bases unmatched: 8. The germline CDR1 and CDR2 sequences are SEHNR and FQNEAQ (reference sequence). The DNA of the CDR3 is TGTGCCAGCAGCCTCACGGGACTAGCGGAACACGAGCAGTACTTC. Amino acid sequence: CASSLTGLAEHEQYF.

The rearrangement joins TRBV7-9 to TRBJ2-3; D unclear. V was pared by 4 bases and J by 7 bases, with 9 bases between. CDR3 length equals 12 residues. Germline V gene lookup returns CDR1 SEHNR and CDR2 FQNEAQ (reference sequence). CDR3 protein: CASSSDAYTQYF. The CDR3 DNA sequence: TGTGCCAGCAGCTCAGACGCATATACGCAGTATTTT.

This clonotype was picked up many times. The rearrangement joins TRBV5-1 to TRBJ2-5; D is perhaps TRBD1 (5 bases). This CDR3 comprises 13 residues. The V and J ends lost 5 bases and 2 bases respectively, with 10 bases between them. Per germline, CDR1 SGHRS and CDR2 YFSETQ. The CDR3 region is CASSRQPQETQYF. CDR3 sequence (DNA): TGCGCCAGCAGTAGACAGCCACAAGAGACCCAGTACTTC.

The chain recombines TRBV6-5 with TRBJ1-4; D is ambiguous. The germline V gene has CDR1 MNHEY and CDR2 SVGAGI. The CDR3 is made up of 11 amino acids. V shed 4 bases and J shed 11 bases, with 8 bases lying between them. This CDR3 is CASSSSRKLFF. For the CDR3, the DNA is TGTGCCAGCAGTTCGTCCCGGAAACTGTTTTTT.

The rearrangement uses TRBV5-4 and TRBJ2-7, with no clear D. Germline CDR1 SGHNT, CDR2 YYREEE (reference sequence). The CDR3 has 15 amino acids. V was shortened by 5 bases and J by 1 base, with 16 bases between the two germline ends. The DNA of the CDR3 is TGTGCCAGCAGTCCACCTTCGGTCCAGTCCTACGAGCAGTACTTC. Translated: CASSPPSVQSYEQYF.

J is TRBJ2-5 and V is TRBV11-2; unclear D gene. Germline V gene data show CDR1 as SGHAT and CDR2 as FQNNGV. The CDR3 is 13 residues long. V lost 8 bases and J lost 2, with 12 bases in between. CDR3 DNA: TGTGCCAGCGGGTGGGTGCGGCAAGAGACCCAGTACTTC. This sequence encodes CASGWVRQETQYF. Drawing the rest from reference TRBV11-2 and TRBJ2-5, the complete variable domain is EAGVAQSPRYKIIEKRQSVAFWCNPISGHATLYWYQQILGQGPKLLIQFQNNGVVDDSQLPKDRFSAERLKGVDSTLKIQPAKLEDSAVYLCASGWVRQETQYFGPGTRLLVL.

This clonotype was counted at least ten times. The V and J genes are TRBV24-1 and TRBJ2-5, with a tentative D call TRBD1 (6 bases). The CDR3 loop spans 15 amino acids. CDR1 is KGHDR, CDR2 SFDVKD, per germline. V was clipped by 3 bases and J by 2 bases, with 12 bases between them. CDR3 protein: CATSDGGRGQETQYF. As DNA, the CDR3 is TGTGCCACCAGTGATGGGGGAAGGGGGCAAGAGACCCAGTACTTC.

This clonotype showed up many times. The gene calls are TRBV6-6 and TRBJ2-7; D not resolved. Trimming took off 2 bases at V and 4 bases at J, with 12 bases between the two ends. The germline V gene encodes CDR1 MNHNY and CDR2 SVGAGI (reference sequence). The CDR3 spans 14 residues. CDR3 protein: CASSYDPRSYEQYF. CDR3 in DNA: TGTGCCAGCAGTTACGACCCCAGAAGTTACGAGCAGTACTTC.

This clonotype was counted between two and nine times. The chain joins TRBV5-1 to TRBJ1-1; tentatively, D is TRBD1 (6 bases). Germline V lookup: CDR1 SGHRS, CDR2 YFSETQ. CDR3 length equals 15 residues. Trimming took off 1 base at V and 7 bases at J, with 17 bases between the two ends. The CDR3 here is CASSLTPGTLVEAFF. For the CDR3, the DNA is TGCGCCAGCAGCTTGACGCCCGGGACACTCGTTGAAGCTTTCTTT.

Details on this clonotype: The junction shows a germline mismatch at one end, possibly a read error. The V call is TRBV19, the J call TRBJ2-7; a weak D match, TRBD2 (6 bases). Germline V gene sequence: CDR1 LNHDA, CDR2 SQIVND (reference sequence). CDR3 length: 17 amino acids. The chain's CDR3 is CTSSIDRGSGPSYEQYF. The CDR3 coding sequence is TGTACCAGTAGTATAGATCGGGGTAGCGGACCTTCCTACGAGCAGTACTTC.

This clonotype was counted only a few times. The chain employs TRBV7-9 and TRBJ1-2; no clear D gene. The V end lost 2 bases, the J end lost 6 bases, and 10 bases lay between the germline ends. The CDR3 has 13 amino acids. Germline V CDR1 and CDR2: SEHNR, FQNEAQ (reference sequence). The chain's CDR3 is CASSLQTLNGYTF. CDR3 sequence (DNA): TGTGCCAGCAGCTTACAGACCCTAAATGGCTACACCTTC.

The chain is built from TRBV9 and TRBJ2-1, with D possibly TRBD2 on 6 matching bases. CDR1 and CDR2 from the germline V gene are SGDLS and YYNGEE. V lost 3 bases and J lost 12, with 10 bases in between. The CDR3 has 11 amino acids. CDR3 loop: CASSAGEGQFF. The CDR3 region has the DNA TGTGCCAGCAGCGCGGGAGAGGGGCAGTTCTTC.

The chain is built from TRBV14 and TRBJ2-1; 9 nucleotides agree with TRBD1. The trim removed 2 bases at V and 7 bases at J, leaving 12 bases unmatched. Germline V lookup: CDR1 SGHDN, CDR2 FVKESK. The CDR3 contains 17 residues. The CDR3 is CASSQKARDRAWNEQFF. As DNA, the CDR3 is TGTGCCAGCAGCCAAAAAGCCCGGGACAGGGCTTGGAATGAGCAGTTCTTC.

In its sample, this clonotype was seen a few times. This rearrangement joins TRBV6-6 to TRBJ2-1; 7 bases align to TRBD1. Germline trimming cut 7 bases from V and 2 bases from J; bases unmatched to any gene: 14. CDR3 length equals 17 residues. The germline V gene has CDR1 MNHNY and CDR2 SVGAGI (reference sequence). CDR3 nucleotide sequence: TGTGCCAGCAACGACCCCCGAGAGGGGGCCCCCTACAATGAGCAGTTCTTC. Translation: CASNDPREGAPYNEQFF.

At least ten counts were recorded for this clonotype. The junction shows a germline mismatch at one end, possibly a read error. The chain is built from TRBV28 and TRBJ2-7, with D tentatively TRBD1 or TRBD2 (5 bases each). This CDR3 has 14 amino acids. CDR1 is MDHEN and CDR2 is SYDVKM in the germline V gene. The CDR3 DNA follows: TGTGCCAGCGGTTTCATGGGGACGTTGTACGAGCAGTACTTC. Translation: CASGFMGTLYEQYF.

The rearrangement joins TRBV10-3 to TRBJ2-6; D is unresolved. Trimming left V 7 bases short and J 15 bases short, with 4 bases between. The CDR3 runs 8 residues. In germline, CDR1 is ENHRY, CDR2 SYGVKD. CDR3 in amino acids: CAIKDLTF. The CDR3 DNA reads TGTGCCATCAAGGACCTGACTTTC.

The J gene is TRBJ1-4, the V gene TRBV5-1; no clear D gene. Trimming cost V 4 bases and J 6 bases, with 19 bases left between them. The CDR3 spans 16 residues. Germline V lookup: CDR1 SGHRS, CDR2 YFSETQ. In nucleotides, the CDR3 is TGCGCCAGCAGCCCGGAAGTGGGGAGTCAGCATGAAAAACTGTTTTTT. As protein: CASSPEVGSQHEKLFF.

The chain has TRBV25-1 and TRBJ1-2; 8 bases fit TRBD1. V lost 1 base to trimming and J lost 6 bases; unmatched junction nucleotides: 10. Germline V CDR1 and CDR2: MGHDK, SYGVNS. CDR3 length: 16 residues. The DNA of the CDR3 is TGTGCCAGCAGTGAATGGACCGCGGACAGGGCACATGGCTACACCTTC. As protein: CASSEWTADRAHGYTF.

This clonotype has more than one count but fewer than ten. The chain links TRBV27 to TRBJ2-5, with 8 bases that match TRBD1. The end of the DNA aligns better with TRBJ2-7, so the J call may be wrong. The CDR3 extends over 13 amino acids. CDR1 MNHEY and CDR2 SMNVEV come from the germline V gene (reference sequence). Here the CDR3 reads CASSGGQAYEQYF. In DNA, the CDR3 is TGTGCCAGCAGTGGGGGACAGGCCTACGAGCAGTACTTC.

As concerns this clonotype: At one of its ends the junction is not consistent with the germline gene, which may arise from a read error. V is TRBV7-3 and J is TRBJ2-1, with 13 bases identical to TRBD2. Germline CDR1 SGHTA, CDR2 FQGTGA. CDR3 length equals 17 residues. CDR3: CAGSLSGLAGSYNEQFF. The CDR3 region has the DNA TGTGCCGGCAGCCTTTCGGGACTAGCGGGGTCCTACAATGAGCAGTTCTTC.

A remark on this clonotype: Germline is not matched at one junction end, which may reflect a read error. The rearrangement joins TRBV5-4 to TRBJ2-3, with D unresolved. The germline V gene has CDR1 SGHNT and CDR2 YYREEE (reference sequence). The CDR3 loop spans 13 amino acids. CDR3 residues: CASSFVPSNTPYF. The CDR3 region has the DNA TGTGCCAGCAGCTTCGTCCCCTCGAATACGCCGTATTTT.

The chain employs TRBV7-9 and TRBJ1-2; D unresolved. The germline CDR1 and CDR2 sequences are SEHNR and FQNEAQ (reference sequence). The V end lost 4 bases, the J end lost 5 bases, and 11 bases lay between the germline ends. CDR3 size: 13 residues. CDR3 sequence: CASSSWERYGYTF. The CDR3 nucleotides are TGTGCCAGCAGCTCCTGGGAGCGTTATGGCTACACCTTC.

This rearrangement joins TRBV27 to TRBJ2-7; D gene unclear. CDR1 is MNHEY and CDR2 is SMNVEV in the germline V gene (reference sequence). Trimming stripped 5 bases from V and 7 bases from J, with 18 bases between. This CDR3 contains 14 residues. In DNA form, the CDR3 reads TGTGCCAGCAGTCGAACCCGGGTCGCAGGAGAGCAGTACTTC. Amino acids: CASSRTRVAGEQYF.

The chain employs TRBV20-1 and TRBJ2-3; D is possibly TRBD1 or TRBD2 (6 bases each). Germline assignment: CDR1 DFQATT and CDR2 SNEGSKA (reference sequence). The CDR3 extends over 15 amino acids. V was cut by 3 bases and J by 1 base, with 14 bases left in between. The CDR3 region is CSARGGHSGTDTQYF. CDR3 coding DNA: TGCAGTGCTAGGGGGGGACATAGCGGCACAGATACGCAGTATTTT.

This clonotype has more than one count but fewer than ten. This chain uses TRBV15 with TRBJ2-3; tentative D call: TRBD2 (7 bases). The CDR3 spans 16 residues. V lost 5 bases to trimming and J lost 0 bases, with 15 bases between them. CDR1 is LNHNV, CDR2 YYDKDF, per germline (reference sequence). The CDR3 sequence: CATSSVRGASTDTQYF. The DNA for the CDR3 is TGTGCCACCAGCTCCGTTCGGGGGGCTAGCACAGATACGCAGTATTTT.

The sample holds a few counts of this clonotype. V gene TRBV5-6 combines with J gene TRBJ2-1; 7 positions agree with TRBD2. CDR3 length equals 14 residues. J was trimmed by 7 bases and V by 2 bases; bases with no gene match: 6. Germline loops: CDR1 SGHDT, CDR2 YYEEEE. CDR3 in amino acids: CASSFLGRTNEQFF. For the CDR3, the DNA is TGTGCCAGCAGCTTTCTCGGGAGGACGAATGAGCAGTTCTTC.